The present TCR beta chain was sequenced within a study of shared clonotypes between healthy human individuals. The protocol was immunoSEQ multiplex PCR, while the TCRdb copy is restricted to in-frame clones and leaves out a portion. Found here are hundreds of thousands of clones, roughly 77% of them singletons; the top ten hold less than 15%. Germline V gene sequence: CDR1 SGHRS, CDR2 YFSETQ. The CDR3 contains 15 residues. With V trimmed by 1 base and J by 5 bases, 6 bases remained unmatched. This sequence was found in a woman aged 40-49 years in good health. Some clones in this sample may be carry-over from other donors' samples. Sequenced input: PBMCs. The J gene is TRBJ2-1, the V gene TRBV5-1, with 7 bases aligning to TRBD2. CDR3 sequence: CASSLLSSGHNEQFF. In DNA, the CDR3 is TGCGCCAGCAGCTTGTTGTCTAGCGGACACAATGAGCAGTTCTTC.